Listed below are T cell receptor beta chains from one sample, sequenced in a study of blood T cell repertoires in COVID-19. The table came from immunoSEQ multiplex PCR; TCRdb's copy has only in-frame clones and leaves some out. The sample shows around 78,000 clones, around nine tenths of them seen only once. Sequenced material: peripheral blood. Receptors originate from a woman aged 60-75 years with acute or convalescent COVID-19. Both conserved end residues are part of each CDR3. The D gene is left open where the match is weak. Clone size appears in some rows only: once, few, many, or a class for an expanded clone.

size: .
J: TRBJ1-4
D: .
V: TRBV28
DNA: TGTGCCAGCAGCCAGTCAGGGTTGGGAGAAAAACTGTTTTTT
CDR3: CASSQSGLGEKLFF

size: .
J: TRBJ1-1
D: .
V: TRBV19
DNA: TGTGCCAGTAGCCTTGGGGCGGGGATCCGCCTTGAAGCTTTCTTT
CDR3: CASSLGAGIRLEAFF

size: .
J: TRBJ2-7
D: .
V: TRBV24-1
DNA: TGTGCCACCAGTGATCGAGAGTCTTACGAGCAGTACTTC
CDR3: CATSDRESYEQYF

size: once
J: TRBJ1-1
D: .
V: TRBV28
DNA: TGTGCCAGCAGTTTAGATCGGAGGCGTGAAGCTTTCTTT
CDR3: CASSLDRRREAFF

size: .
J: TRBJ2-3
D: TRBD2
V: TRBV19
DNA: TGTGCCAGTAGTATAGCAGCGGGAGTGGATACGCAGTATTTT
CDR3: CASSIAAGVDTQYF

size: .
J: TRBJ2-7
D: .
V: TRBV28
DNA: TGTGCCAGCAGAGTACAGGGAGGGTCCTACGAGCAGTACTTC
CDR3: CASRVQGGSYEQYF

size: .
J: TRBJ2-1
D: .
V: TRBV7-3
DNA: TGTGCCAGCAGCTTATCGGGGAGCTCCTACAATGAGCAGTTCTTC
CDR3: CASSLSGSSYNEQFF

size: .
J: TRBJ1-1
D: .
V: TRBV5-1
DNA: TGCGCCAGCAGCTTGGGAAGCGGTACTGAAGCTTTCTTT
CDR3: CASSLGSGTEAFF

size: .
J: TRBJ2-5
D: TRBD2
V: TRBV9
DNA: TGTGCCAGCAGCGTGGGACTAGCGGGAGGGGAGACCCAGTACTTC
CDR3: CASSVGLAGGETQYF

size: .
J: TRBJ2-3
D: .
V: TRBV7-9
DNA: TGTGCCAGCAGCATAGAGGGGGGGCGCACAGATACGCAGTATTTT
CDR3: CASSIEGGRTDTQYF

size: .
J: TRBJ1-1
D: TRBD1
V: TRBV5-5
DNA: TGTGCCAGCAGCTTGGCGGGACAGGGAGGCACTGAAGCTTTCTTT
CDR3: CASSLAGQGGTEAFF

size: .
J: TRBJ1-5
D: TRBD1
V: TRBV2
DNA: TGTGCCAGCAGTGTACAGGGGGTGAGGAACAATCAGCCCCAGCATTTT
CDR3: CASSVQGVRNNQPQHF

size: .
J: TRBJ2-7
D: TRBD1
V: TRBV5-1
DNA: TGCGCCAGCAGCCTGGGACAGCCTGAGTACGAGCAGTACTTC
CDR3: CASSLGQPEYEQYF

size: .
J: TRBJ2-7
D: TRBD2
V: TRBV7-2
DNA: TGTGCCAGCTCACTTAGCGGGGGGTACGAGCAGTACTTC
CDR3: CASSLSGGYEQYF

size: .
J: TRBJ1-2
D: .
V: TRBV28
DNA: TGTGCCAGCAGTTTAACCACGGGGATTTATGGCTACACCTTC
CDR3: CASSLTTGIYGYTF

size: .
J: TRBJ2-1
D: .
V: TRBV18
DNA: TGTGCCAGCTCACCGGAAAGGGAGGTAAATGAGCAGTTCTTC
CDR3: CASSPEREVNEQFF

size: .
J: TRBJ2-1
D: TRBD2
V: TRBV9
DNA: TGTGCCAGCAGCGTAGAATGGGAGGGGTGGAATGAGCAGTTCTTC
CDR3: CASSVEWEGWNEQFF

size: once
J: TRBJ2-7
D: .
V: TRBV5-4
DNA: TGTGCCAGCAGCTCGGATTCCGGGTTAAGCTCCTACGAGCAGTACTTC
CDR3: CASSSDSGLSSYEQYF

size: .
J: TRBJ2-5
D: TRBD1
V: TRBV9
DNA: TGTGCCAGCAGCCCCCCCGGGACAGGGGGCTTGGAGACCCAGTACTTC
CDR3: CASSPPGTGGLETQYF

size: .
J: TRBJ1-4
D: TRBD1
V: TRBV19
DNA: TGTGCCAGTAGTGGATTGACAGGGTTTAATGAAAAACTGTTTTTT
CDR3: CASSGLTGFNEKLFF

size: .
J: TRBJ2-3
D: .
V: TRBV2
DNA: TGTGCCAGCAGTGGGGGAGGGGGGGTCGATACGCAGTATTTT
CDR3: CASSGGGGVDTQYF

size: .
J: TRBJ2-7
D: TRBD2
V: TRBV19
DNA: TGTGCCAGTAGTATTCTAGCGGGGGGGCCCTACGAGCAGTACTTC
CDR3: CASSILAGGPYEQYF

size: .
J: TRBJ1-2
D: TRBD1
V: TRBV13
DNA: TGTGCCAGCAACTTACAGGGGTTGAGTGGCTACACCTTC
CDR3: CASNLQGLSGYTF

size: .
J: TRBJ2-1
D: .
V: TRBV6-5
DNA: TGTGCCAGCAATGGGGGAGGTTCGTCCTACAATGAGCAGTTCTTC
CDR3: CASNGGGSSYNEQFF

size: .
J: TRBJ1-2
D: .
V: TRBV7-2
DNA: TGTGCCAGCAGCTCCCAGGGCCTAGGGAACTATGGCTACACCTTC
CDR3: CASSSQGLGNYGYTF

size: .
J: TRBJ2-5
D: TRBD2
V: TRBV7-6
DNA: TGTGCCAGCAGCACGACTAGCGGAAGACAAGAGACCCAGTACTTC
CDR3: CASSTTSGRQETQYF

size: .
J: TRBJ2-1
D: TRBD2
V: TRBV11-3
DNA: TGTGCCAGCAGCCTTTCCGGGACTAGCGGGGGTATCTACAATGAGCAGTTCTTC
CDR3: CASSLSGTSGGIYNEQFF

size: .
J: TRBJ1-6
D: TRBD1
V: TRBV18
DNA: TGTGCCAGCTCACCCCGACAGGGCTCGGTGGATAATTCACCCCTCCACTTT
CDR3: CASSPRQGSVDNSPLHF

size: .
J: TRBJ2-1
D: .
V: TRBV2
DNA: TGTGCCAGCAGCCCCGGACTACTCTCCTACAATGAGCAGTTCTTC
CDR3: CASSPGLLSYNEQFF

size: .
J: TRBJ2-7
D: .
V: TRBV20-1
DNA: TGCAGTGCTGTCGACAACTACGAGCAGTACTTC
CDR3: CSAVDNYEQYF

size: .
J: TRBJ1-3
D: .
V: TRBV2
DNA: TGTGCCAGCAGACCAGGGTCTGGAAACACCATATATTTT
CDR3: CASRPGSGNTIYF

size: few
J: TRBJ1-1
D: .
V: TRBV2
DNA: TGTGCCAGCAGTGTATCGGGGGACACTGAAGCTTTCTTT
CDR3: CASSVSGDTEAFF

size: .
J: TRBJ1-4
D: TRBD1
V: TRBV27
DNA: TGTGCCAGCAACCGAAGACAGGGTAAATGGAAAAATGAAAAACTGTTTTTT
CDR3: CASNRRQGKWKNEKLFF

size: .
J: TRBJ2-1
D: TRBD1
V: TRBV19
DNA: TGTGCCAGTAGTATGCACAGGGGGCGCGTCAATGAGCAGTTCTTC
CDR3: CASSMHRGRVNEQFF

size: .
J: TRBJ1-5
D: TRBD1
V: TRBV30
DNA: TGTGCCTGGGGGACAGGGATTCTGGGCAATCAGCCCCAGCATTTT
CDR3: CAWGTGILGNQPQHF

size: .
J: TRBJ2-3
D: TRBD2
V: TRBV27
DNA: TGTGCCAGCAGCCCGGGACTAGCGGGGCGCACAGATACGCAGTATTTT
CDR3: CASSPGLAGRTDTQYF

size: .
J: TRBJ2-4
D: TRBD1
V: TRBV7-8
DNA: TGTGCCAGCAGCTTACGACAGGGGGCGGGCGTTCAGTACTTC
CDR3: CASSLRQGAGVQYF

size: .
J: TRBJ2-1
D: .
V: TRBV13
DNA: TGTGCCAGCAGCTCTCAACTTCTATCCCCGATCACGATCGATGAGCAGTTCTTC
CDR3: CASSSQLLSPITIDEQFF

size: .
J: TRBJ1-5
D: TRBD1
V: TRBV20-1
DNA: TGCAGTGCTAGTCAAGGACAGGCGAATCAGCCCCAGCATTTT
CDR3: CSASQGQANQPQHF

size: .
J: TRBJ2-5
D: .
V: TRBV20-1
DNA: TGCAGTGCTAGTAAACCTGGGGAGGTCCAAGAGACCCAGTACTTC
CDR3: CSASKPGEVQETQYF

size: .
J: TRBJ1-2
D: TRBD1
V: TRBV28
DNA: TGTGCCAGCAGTCCGGGACAGGGGGCTGGGGGCTACACCTTC
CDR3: CASSPGQGAGGYTF

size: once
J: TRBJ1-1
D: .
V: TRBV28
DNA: TGTGCCAGCAGTCCCAGTCCCATTGAAGCTTTCTTT
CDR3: CASSPSPIEAFF

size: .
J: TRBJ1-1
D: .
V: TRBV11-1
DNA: TGTGCCAGCAGCACGACACCGAACACTGAAGCTTTCTTT
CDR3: CASSTTPNTEAFF

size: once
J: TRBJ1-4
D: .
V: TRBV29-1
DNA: TGCAGCGCCCGGAATGAAAAACTGTTTTTT
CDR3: CSARNEKLFF

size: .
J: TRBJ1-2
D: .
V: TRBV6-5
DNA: TGTGCCAGCAGCGCTGGACAGAGCGGGATCTATGGCTACACCTTC
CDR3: CASSAGQSGIYGYTF

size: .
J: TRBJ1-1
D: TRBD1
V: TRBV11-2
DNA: TGTGCCAGCAGCTCTCCCCGGCCGGGACAGGGGAACACTGAAGCTTTCTTT
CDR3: CASSSPRPGQGNTEAFF

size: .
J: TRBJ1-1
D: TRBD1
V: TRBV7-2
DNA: TGTGCCAGCAGCCCTCGCGCGCGGACAGGGGGCGAGAACACTGAAGCTTTCTTT
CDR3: CASSPRARTGGENTEAFF

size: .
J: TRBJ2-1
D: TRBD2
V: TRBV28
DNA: TGTGCCAGCAGTTTATCTAGAGGACTAGCGGGAAGAAATGAGCAGTTCTTC
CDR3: CASSLSRGLAGRNEQFF